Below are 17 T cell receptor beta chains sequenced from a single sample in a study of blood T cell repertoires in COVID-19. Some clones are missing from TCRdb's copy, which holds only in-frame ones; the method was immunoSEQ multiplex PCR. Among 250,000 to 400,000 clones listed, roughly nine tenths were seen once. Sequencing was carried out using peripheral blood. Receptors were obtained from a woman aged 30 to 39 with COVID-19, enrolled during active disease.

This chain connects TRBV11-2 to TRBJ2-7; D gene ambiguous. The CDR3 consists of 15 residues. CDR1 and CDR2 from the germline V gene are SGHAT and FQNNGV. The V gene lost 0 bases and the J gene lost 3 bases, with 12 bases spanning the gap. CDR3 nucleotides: TGTGCCAGCAGCTTAGATTCTAACCACTACTACGAGCAGTACTTC. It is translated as CASSLDSNHYYEQYF.

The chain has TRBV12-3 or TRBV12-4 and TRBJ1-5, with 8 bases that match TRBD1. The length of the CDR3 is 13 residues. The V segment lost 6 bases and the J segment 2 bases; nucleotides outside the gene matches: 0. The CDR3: CASRGQGNQPQHF. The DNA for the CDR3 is TGTGCCAGCAGGGGACAGGGCAATCAGCCCCAGCATTTT.

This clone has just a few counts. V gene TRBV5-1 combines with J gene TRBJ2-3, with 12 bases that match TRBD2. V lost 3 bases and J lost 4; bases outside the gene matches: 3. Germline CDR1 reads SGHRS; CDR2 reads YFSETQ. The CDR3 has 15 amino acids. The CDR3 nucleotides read TGCGCCAGCAGCTCTGGACTAGCGGGATCAGATACGCAGTATTTT. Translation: CASSSGLAGSDTQYF.

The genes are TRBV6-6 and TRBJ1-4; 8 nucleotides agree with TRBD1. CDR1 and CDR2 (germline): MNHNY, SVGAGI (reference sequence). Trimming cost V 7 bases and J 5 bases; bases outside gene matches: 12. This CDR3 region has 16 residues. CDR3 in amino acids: CASTGQGPGSNEKLFF. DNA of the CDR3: TGTGCCAGCACCGGACAGGGACCAGGATCGAATGAAAAACTGTTTTTT.

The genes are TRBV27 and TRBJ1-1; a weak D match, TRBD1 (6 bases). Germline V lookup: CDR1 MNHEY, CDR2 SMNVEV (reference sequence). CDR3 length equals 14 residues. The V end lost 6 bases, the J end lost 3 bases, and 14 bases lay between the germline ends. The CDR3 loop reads CASSRFPGDTEAFF. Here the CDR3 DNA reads TGTGCCAGCAGCCGATTTCCAGGGGACACTGAAGCTTTCTTT.

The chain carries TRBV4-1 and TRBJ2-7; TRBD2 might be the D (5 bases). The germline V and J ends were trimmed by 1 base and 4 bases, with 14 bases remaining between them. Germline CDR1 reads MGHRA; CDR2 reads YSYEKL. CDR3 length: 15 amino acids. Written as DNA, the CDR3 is TGCGCCAGCAGCCAAGGGAGGTCTAGCCCTTACGAGCAGTACTTC. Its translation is CASSQGRSSPYEQYF.

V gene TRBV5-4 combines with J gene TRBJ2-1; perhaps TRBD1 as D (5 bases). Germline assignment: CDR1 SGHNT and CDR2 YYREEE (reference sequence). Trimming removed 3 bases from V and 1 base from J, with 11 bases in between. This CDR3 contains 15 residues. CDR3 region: CASSSDTFSYNEQFF. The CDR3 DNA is TGTGCCAGCAGCTCGGACACCTTTTCCTACAATGAGCAGTTCTTC.

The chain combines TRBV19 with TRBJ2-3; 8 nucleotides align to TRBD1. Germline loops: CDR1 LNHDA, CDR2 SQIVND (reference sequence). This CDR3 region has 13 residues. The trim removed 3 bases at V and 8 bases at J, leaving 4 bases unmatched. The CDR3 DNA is TGTGCCAGTAGTATTCAGGGGGCCGTTACGCAGTATTTT. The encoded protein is CASSIQGAVTQYF. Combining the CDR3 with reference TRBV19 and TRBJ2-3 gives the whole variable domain DGGITQSPKYLFRKEGQNVTLSCEQNLNHDAMYWYRQDPGQGLRLIYYSQIVNDFQKGDIAEGYSVSREKKESFPLTVTSAQKNPTAFYLCASSIQGAVTQYFGPGTRLTVL.

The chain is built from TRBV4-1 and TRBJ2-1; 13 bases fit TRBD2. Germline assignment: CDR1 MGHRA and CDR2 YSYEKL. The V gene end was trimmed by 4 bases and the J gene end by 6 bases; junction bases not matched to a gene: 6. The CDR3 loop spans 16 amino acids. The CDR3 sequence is CASSRGGLAGTNEQFF. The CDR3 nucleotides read TGCGCCAGCAGCCGTGGGGGACTAGCGGGAACCAATGAGCAGTTCTTC.

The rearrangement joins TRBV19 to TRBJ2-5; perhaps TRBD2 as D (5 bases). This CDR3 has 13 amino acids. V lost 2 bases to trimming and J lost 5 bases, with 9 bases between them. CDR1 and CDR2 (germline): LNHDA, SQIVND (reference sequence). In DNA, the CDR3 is TGTGCCAGTAGTATACTAGCAATGGAGACCCAGTACTTC. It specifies CASSILAMETQYF.

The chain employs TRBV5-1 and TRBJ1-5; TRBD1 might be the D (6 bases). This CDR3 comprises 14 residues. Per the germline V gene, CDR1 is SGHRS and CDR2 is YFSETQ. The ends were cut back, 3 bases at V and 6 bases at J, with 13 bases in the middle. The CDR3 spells CASSSQGPPQPQHF. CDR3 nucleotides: TGCGCCAGCAGCTCTCAGGGGCCCCCTCAGCCCCAGCATTTT.

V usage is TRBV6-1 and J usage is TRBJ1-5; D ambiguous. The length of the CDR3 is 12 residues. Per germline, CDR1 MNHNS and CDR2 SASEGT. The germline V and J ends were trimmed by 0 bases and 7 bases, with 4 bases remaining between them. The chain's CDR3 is CASSEAGQPQHF. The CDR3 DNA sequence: TGTGCCAGCAGTGAAGCCGGGCAGCCCCAGCATTTT.

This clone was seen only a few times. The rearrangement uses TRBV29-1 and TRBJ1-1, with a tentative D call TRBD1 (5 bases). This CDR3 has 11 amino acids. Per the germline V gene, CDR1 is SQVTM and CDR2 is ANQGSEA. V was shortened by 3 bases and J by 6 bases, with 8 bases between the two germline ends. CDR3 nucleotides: TGCAGCGTTGATGGGGGGGCTGAAGCTTTCTTT. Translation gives CSVDGGAEAFF. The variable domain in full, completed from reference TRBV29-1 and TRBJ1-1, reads SAVISQKPSRDICQRGTSLTIQCQVDSQVTMMFWYRQQPGQSLTLIATANQGSEATYESGFVIDKFPISRPNLTFSTLTVSNMSPEDSSIYLCSVDGGAEAFFGQGTRLTVV.

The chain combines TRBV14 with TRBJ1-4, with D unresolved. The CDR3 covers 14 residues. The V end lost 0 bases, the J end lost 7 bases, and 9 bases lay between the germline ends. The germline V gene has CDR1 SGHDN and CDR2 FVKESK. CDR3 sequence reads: CASSQDFGAEKLFF. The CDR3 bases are TGTGCCAGCAGCCAAGATTTTGGAGCTGAAAAACTGTTTTTT.

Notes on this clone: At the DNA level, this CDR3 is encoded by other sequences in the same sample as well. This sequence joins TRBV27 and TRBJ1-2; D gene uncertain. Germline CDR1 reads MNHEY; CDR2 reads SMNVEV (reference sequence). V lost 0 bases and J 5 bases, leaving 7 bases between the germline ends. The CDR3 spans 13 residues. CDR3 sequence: CASSLSGAYGYTF. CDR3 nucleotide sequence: TGTGCCAGCAGTTTATCAGGAGCGTATGGCTACACCTTC.

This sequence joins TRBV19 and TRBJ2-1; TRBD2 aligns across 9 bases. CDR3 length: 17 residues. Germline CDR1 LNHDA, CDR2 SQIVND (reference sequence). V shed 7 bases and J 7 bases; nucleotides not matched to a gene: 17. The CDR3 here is CASTRGLAGKVGNEQFF. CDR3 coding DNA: TGTGCCAGTACCAGAGGGCTAGCGGGAAAAGTCGGAAATGAGCAGTTCTTC.

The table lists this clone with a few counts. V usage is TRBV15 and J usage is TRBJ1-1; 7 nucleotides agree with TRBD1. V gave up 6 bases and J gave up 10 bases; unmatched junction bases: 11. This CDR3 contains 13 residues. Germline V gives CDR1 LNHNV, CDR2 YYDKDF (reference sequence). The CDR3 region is CATSPGQTSGAFF. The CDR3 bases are TGTGCCACCAGTCCGGGACAGACCTCGGGAGCTTTCTTT.